Given below is one T cell receptor beta chain in context. Its antigen is as yet unknown. This sample was included in a study of cytomegalovirus exposure and HLA in healthy donors. Study-level findings and limits: Many donors shared some public TCRs, even though most TCR sequences were rare. TCR beta V- and J-gene trimming, according to a later analysis, was linked to a missense DCLRE1C variant. In vitro experiments confirmed that three CMV-associated chains were specific for CMV antigens.

The PCR ran on 60 Vbeta and 13 Jbeta primers. TCRdb's table, derived via immunoSEQ multiplex PCR, lists solely in-frame clones and lacks some. Here the sample spans about 120,000 clones, 60% to 85% being singletons. Specimen: PBMCs. The TCR sequence derives from a woman between 35 and 50 years old in good health and CMV-seropositive.

CDR3 DNA sequence: TGTGCCAGCAGTTTATTCTCAGGGGATAGGAGCAATCAGCCCCAGCATTTT. Translated, it gives CASSLFSGDRSNQPQHF. The chain is built from TRBV27 and TRBJ1-5; TRBD1 might be the D (6 bases). V dropped 1 base and J dropped 1 base, with 14 bases sitting between them. Germline loops: CDR1 MNHEY, CDR2 SMNVEV (reference sequence). The CDR3 length is 17 residues.